This T cell receptor beta chain was obtained from a study of blood T cell repertoires in COVID-19. About the research overall: Samples of COVID-19 (acute and convalescent) were obtained from the United States, Italy and Spain. Sample material is recorded as cDNA or gDNA derived from T cells, B-cell-depleted T cells, or PBMCs.

Trimming took off 9 bases at V and 16 bases at J, with 21 bases between the two ends. This CDR3 comprises 12 residues. CDR1 is MNHEY, CDR2 SVGAGI, per germline. In the authors' workflow: Amplification of reference gene primers was used by the study to estimate nucleated cell counts. Sequencing was performed with immunoSEQ multiplex PCR; in TCRdb, only in-frame clones are kept and a portion is missing. That table is the source of V, J and clone size, and D and trimming were worked out from the DNA. In the table there are 150,000 to 200,000 clones, approximately 90% of which are singletons. V gene TRBV6-5 combines with J gene TRBJ2-2; D unresolved. The sequence was collected from a man between 70 and 80 years old with active or convalescent COVID-19. The sequencing input was peripheral blood. The CDR3 coding sequence is TGTGCCAGTCAAATACCGGGTCCCGTGCCGTTTTTT. Translated: CASQIPGPVPFF.